This T cell receptor beta chain was sequenced in a study of blood T cell repertoires in COVID-19. Repertoires were generated with immunoSEQ multiplex PCR, while TCRdb's copy carries only in-frame clones and drops some. The table has around 100,000 clones, 70% to 80% seen once. This CDR3 has 13 amino acids. Germline lookup yields CDR1 SEHNR and CDR2 FQNEAQ (reference sequence). The V and J ends lost 10 bases and 8 bases, in that order; junction bases with no gene match: 12. The TCR originated in a man aged 65 to 85 with active or convalescent COVID-19. The J gene is TRBJ2-3, the V gene TRBV7-9, with 7 bases matching TRBD2. The sequenced sample consisted of peripheral blood. CDR3 coding DNA: TGTGCCATTCCGGACCTCCGGGGGGTTACGCAGTATTTT. It encodes CAIPDLRGVTQYF.